Listed below are T cell receptor beta chains from one sample, sequenced in a study of shared clonotypes between healthy human individuals. TCRdb's table, derived via immunoSEQ multiplex PCR, lists solely in-frame clones and lacks some. This repertoire shows approximately 2.3 million clones, approximately 93% found once; its top ten account for roughly 0.36%. Sequencing was carried out using naive CD4+ T cells from PBMCs. The receptors shown here come from a man younger than 35 in good health. Some clones in this sample may be carry-over from other donors' samples. The CDR3 runs from the conserved cysteine through the conserved F or W. The D gene is left open where the match is weak. Rows give clone size only sometimes, using once, few, many, or a class for an expanded clone.

D	V	J	size	CDR3	DNA
-	TRBV19	TRBJ2-7	-	CASSIARGREQYF	TGTGCCAGTAGTATTGCCCGGGGACGGGAGCAGTACTTC
TRBD1	TRBV9	TRBJ2-5	-	CASSVAAGTVQETQYF	TGTGCCAGCAGCGTAGCAGCCGGGACAGTCCAAGAGACCCAGTACTTC
-	TRBV4-3	TRBJ2-3	once	CASSQAPRSGSTDTQYF	TGCGCCAGCAGCCAAGCTCCCCGCAGCGGGAGCACAGATACGCAGTATTTT
TRBD2	TRBV14	TRBJ2-1	once	CASSQVGGWEFF	TGTGCCAGCAGCCAAGTGGGAGGGTGGGAGTTCTTC
-	TRBV30	TRBJ1-1	-	CAWSVRARHTEAFF	TGTGCCTGGAGTGTACGCGCTCGCCACACTGAAGCTTTCTTT
-	TRBV11-1	TRBJ1-2	-	CASSLGPWNGYTF	TGTGCCAGCAGCTTAGGTCCGTGGAATGGCTACACCTTC
-	TRBV11-2	TRBJ2-7	-	CASSFMGGTAYEQYF	TGTGCCAGCAGCTTCATGGGCGGGACGGCCTACGAGCAGTACTTC
-	TRBV10-3	TRBJ2-1	-	CAISPDVGPYNEQFF	TGTGCCATCAGTCCCGATGTGGGGCCCTACAATGAGCAGTTCTTC
TRBD1	TRBV28	TRBJ1-2	-	CASSRTGNGYTF	TGTGCCAGCAGTCGGACAGGGAATGGCTACACCTTC
TRBD1	TRBV10-3	TRBJ1-6	-	CAINPGQGDNSPLHF	TGTGCCATCAATCCGGGACAGGGTGATAATTCACCCCTCCACTTT
TRBD1	TRBV5-4	TRBJ2-5	once	CASSRTGTGDFGQETQYF	TGTGCCAGCAGCAGAACCGGGACAGGGGACTTCGGCCAAGAGACCCAGTACTTC
-	TRBV5-1	TRBJ2-5	-	CASSLALGSETQYF	TGCGCCAGCAGCTTGGCACTGGGGTCAGAGACCCAGTACTTC
TRBD2	TRBV4-1	TRBJ2-1	-	CASSPGLAGDNEQFF	TGCGCCAGCAGCCCAGGACTAGCGGGCGACAATGAGCAGTTCTTC
TRBD1	TRBV5-5	TRBJ2-7	-	CATLGTVSYEQYF	TGTGCCACTTTGGGGACAGTCTCCTACGAGCAGTACTTC
TRBD2	TRBV6-4	TRBJ2-3	-	CASSPRGTSGSRGWTDTQYF	TGTGCCAGCAGTCCCCGTGGGACTAGCGGGAGTAGAGGTTGGACAGATACGCAGTATTTT
-	TRBV5-1	TRBJ2-3	once	CASSLQGTDTQYF	TGCGCCAGCAGCTTGCAGGGGACAGATACGCAGTATTTT